The T cell receptor beta chain under discussion was sequenced for a study of OX40 agonist ivuxolimab in advanced cancers. Study as a whole: Ivuxolimab doses were 0.01, 0.1, 0.3, 1.5, 3 or 10 mg/kg every 2 weeks.

Clones were read by immunoSEQ multiplex PCR, and TCRdb kept only the in-frame ones, dropping some. In the table there are under 50,000 clones, 82% of which are singletons. Germline V gives CDR1 LNHDA, CDR2 SQIVND (reference sequence). V was cut by 6 bases and J by 5 bases, with 10 bases left in between. The CDR3 covers 12 residues. With regard to this clone: Its antigen is unidentified.

General study findings and limits: Expanded clones were, on average, more numerous in CD8+ T cells than in CD4+.

This sequence joins TRBV19 and TRBJ1-2; no clear D. This clonotype was obtained from an adult with an advanced solid tumor such as melanoma, head and neck, liver or kidney cancer. This specimen consisted of CD4+ or CD8+ T cells sorted from blood, obtained in a trial of the OX40 agonist ivuxolimab. The CDR3 DNA is TGTGCCAGTAGCAACGGACGTTATGGCTACACCTTC. It encodes CASSNGRYGYTF. Supplemented by reference TRBV19 and TRBJ1-2, the full variable domain reads DGGITQSPKYLFRKEGQNVTLSCEQNLNHDAMYWYRQDPGQGLRLIYYSQIVNDFQKGDIAEGYSVSREKKESFPLTVTSAQKNPTAFYLCASSNGRYGYTFGSGTRLTVV.